The following is a TCR beta chain sequence with its context. A multiplex PCR was run with 60 Vbeta primers and 13 Jbeta primers. Data came from immunoSEQ multiplex PCR; TCRdb stores just in-frame clones and leaves some out. This table holds over 100,000 clones, roughly 89% found once. V lost 5 bases to trimming and J lost 4 bases; unmatched junction nucleotides: 8. There are 15 residues in the CDR3. Germline V CDR1 and CDR2: MGHDK, SYGVNS. This record comes from a study of cytomegalovirus exposure and HLA in healthy donors. Material: PBMCs. The clonotype comes from a woman under 40 in good health and CMV-seronegative. This chain links TRBV25-1 with TRBJ2-1, with TRBD1 matching 7 bases. The CDR3: CASSPPGTVYNEQFF. In DNA, the CDR3 is TGTGCCAGCAGTCCCCCCGGGACAGTGTACAATGAGCAGTTCTTC.